These 4 T cell receptor beta chains were sequenced from one sample in a study of blood T cell repertoires in COVID-19. The method was immunoSEQ multiplex PCR; TCRdb's version includes in-frame clones alone and lacks a portion of them. The sample includes fewer than 450,000 clones, roughly 86% of them seen just once. The source material was PBMCs or T cells enriched from blood (not recorded which). These receptors came from a middle-aged woman with acute COVID-19.

The V and J genes are TRBV6-5 and TRBJ1-6, with D tentatively TRBD1 (5 bases). V dropped 5 bases and J dropped 7 bases, with 9 bases sitting between them. The CDR3 totals 13 residues. Germline V gene sequence: CDR1 MNHEY, CDR2 SVGAGI. The DNA of the CDR3 is TGTGCCAGCAGTCGGGGGAGGAATTCACCCCTCCACTTT. Protein product: CASSRGRNSPLHF.

The genes are TRBV19 and TRBJ1-1; weak D call: TRBD1 (5 bases). The ends were cut back, 5 bases at V and 2 bases at J, with 12 bases in the middle. The CDR3 has 14 amino acids. Germline V gene lookup returns CDR1 LNHDA and CDR2 SQIVND (reference sequence). DNA of the CDR3: TGTGCCAGTAGTGTCACAGGATTTAACACTGAAGCTTTCTTT. Translating gives CASSVTGFNTEAFF.

This chain connects TRBV7-9 to TRBJ1-1; unclear D gene. V lost 1 base to trimming and J lost 5 bases, with 5 bases between them. Germline V gives CDR1 SEHNR, CDR2 FQNEAQ (reference sequence). The CDR3 is 12 residues long. CDR3 sequence: CASSLDRTEAFF. For the CDR3, the DNA is TGTGCCAGCAGCTTAGACCGGACTGAAGCTTTCTTT. The full variable domain, with the rest looked up from reference TRBV7-9 and TRBJ1-1, is DTGVSQNPRHKITKRGQNVTFRCDPISEHNRLYWYRQTLGQGPEFLTYFQNEAQLEKSRLLSDRFSAERPKGSFSTLEIQRTEQGDSAMYLCASSLDRTEAFFGQGTRLTVV.

The rearrangement joins TRBV12-5 to TRBJ2-7, with TRBD2 identical over 7 bases. V shed 4 bases, J shed 2 bases, and the junction held 5 bases outside the gene matches. The V gene's germline CDR1 is LGHNT and CDR2 FRNRAP. The CDR3 is 14 amino acids. CDR3 DNA: TGTGCTAGTGGTTCGGGACTAACTACCTACGAGCAGTACTTC. This sequence encodes CASGSGLTTYEQYF.